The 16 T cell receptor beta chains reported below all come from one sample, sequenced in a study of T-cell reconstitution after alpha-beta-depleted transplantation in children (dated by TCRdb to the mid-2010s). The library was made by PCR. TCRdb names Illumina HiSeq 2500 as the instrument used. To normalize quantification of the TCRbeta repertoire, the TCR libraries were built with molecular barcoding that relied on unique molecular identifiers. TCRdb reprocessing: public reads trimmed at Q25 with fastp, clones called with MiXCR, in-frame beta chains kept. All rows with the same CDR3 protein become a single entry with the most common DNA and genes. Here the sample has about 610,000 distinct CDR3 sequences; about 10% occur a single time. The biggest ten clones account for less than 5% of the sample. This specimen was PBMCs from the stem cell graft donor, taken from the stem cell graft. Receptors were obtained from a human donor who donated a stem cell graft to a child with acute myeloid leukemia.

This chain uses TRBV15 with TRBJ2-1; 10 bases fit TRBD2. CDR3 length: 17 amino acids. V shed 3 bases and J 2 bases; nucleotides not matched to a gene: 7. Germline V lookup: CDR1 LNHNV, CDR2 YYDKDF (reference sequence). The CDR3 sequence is CATSRTSAGGPYNEQFF. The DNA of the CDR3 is TGTGCCACCAGCAGGACTTCAGCGGGAGGGCCCTACAATGAGCAGTTCTTC.

The CDR3: CSATRLAGSEQYF. CDR3 coding DNA: TGCAGTGCTACCCGACTAGCGGGATCCGAGCAGTACTTC. The chain recombines TRBV20-1 with TRBJ2-7, with 11 bases lining up with TRBD2. Germline trimming cut 4 bases from V and 6 bases from J; bases unmatched to any gene: 5. The CDR3 spans 13 residues. Germline-derived CDR1 and CDR2 are DFQATT and SNEGSKA (reference sequence).

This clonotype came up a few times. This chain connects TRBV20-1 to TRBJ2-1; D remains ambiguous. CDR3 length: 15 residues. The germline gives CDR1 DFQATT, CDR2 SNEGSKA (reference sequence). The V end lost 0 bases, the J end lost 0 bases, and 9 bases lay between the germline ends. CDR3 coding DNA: TGCAGTGCTAGAGATGGTACAGCCTCCTACAATGAGCAGTTCTTC. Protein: CSARDGTASYNEQFF.

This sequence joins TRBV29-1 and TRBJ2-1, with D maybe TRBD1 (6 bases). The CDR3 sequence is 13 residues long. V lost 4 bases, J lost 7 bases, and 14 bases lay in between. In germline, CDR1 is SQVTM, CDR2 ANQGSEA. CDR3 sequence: CSVAQLQGNEQFF. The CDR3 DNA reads TGCAGCGTTGCCCAACTACAGGGAAATGAGCAGTTCTTC.

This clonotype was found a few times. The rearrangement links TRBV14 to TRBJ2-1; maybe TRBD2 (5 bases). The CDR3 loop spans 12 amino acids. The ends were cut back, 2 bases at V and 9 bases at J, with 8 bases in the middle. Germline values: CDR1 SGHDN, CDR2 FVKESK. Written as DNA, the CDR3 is TGTGCCAGCAGCCAATCTAGCACTGAGCAGTTCTTC. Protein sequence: CASSQSSTEQFF.

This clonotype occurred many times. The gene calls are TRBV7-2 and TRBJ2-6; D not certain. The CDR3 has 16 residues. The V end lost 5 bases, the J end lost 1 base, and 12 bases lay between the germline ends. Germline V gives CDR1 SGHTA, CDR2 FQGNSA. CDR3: CASSVNLLSGANVLTF. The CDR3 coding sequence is TGTGCCAGCAGCGTAAACCTTTTATCTGGGGCCAACGTCCTGACTTTC.

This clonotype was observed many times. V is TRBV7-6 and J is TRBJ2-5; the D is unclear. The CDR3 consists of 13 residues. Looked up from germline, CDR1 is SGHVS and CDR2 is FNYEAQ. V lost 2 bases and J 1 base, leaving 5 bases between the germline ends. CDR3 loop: CASSLQLQETQYF. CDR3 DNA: TGTGCCAGCAGCTTACAACTCCAAGAGACCCAGTACTTC.

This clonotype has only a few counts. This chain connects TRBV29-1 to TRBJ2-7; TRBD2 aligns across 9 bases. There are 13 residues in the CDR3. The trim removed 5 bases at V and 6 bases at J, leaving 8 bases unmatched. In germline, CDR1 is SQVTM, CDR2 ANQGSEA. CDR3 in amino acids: CSVRREGLGEQYF. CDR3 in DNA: TGCAGCGTTAGGCGGGAGGGCCTAGGCGAGCAGTACTTC.

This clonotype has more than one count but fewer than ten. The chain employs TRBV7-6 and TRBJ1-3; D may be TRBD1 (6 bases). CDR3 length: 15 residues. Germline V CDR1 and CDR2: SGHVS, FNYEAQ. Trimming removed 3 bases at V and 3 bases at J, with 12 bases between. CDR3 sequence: CASSFFSGVGNTIYF. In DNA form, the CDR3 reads TGTGCCAGCAGCTTCTTCTCAGGGGTTGGAAACACCATATATTTT.

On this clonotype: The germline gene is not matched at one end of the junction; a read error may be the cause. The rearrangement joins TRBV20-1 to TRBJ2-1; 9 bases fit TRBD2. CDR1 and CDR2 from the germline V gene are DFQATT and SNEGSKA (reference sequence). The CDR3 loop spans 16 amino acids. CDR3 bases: TGCTGTGCTAGAGATTTGGTTAGCGGGAGTGCGGATGAGCAGTTCTTC. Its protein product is CCARDLVSGSADEQFF.

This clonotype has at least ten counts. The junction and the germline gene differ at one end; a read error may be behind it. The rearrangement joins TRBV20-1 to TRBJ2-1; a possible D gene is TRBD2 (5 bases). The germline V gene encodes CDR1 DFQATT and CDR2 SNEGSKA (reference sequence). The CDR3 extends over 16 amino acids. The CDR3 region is CSARALGRAAYNEQFF. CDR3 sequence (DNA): TGCAGTGCTAGAGCACTTGGGCGGGCCGCCTATAATGAGCAGTTCTTC.

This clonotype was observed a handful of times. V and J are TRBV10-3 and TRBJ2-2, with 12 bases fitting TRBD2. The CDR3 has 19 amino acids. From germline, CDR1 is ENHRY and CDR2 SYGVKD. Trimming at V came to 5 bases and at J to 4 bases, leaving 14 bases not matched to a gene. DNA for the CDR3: TGTGCCATCAGTCCCTGGACTAGCGGGGACCCTCTCTCCACCGGGGAGCTGTTTTTT. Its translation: CAISPWTSGDPLSTGELFF.

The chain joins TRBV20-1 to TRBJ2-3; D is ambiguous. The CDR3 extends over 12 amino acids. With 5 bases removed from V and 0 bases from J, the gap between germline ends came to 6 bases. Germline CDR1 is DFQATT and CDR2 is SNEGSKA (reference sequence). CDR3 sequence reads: CSAQESTDTQYF. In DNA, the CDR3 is TGCAGTGCTCAGGAGAGCACAGATACGCAGTATTTT.

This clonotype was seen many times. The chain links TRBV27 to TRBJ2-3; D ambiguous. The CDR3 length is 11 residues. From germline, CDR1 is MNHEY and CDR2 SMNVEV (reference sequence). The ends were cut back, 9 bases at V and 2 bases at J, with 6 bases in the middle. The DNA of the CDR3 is TGTGCCAGTGGGTACACAGATACGCAGTATTTT. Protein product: CASGYTDTQYF.

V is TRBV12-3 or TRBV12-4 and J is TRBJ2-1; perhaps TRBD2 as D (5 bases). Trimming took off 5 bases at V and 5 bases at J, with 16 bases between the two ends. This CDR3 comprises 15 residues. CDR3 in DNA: TGTGCCAGCAGTCCTAAGTGGCTAGCAGACAATGAGCAGTTCTTC. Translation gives CASSPKWLADNEQFF.

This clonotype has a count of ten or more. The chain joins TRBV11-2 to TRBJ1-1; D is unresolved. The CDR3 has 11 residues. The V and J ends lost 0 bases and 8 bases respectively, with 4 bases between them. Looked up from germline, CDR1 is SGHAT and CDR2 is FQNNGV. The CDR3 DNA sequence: TGTGCCAGCAGCTTAGATAAGGAAGCTTTCTTT. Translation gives CASSLDKEAFF.